The 32 T cell receptor beta chains given below trace back to one sample, sequenced in a study of shared clonotypes between healthy human individuals (dated by TCRdb to the early 2020s). Preparation of the library involved the immunoSEQ multiplex PCR assay. Here the immuneACCESS table is served through TCRdb, limited to in-frame sequences with V and J called. Missing clones are a known gap in these copies; in checked studies unresolved V genes cover under half, and the rest lacks a known reason. The sample includes millions of clones, with approximately 95% observed a single time. The ten largest clones represent approximately 0.13% of the sample. The sequenced material came from naive CD4+ T cells sorted from blood. This sample's cell subset or site label indicates: CD45RA+ positively selected. The receptor set was obtained from a young man in good health.

The chain joins TRBV5-4 to TRBJ1-5; D uncertain. Trimming stripped 4 bases from V and 0 bases from J, with 11 bases between. Looked up from germline, CDR1 is SGHNT and CDR2 is YYREEE (reference sequence). The CDR3 has 15 residues. CDR3 region: CASSPALGSNQPQHF. The CDR3, as DNA: TGTGCCAGCAGCCCCGCGCTGGGTAGCAATCAGCCCCAGCATTTT.

The gene calls are TRBV6-5 and TRBJ2-5, with no clear D. CDR1 is MNHEY and CDR2 is SVGAGI in the germline V gene. The V end lost 6 bases, the J end lost 3 bases, and 11 bases lay between the germline ends. This CDR3 is built from 13 residues. CDR3 sequence reads: CASRPRAKETQYF. Here the CDR3 DNA reads TGTGCCAGCAGGCCCCGGGCAAAAGAGACCCAGTACTTC.

The rearrangement links TRBV6-6 to TRBJ1-5, with no clear D. The germline V gene has CDR1 MNHNY and CDR2 SVGAGI (reference sequence). The V and J ends lost 5 bases and 10 bases respectively, with 9 bases between them. The CDR3 contains 11 residues. The CDR3 DNA is TGTGCCAGCAGTCCCTCGAGACCCCAGCATTTT. Translation: CASSPSRPQHF.

This chain uses TRBV10-3 with TRBJ1-6; 8 nucleotides match TRBD1. J lost 7 bases, V lost 3 bases, and 2 bases had no gene match. Looked up from germline, CDR1 is ENHRY and CDR2 is SYGVKD. The CDR3 has 14 amino acids. CDR3 nucleotides: TGTGCCATCAGTGATCGACAGGGGAATTCACCCCTCCACTTT. This encodes CAISDRQGNSPLHF.

The chain uses TRBV7-2 and TRBJ2-1, with a weak D call TRBD2 (6 bases). Germline CDR1 is SGHTA and CDR2 is FQGNSA. This CDR3 spans 16 amino acids. V lost 3 bases and J lost 7, with 19 bases in between. The CDR3 reads CASSLPRTGSKNEQFF. The CDR3 nucleotides are TGTGCCAGCAGCTTGCCCCGCACCGGGAGCAAGAATGAGCAGTTCTTC. The full variable domain, completed using reference TRBV7-2 and TRBJ2-1, is GAGVSQSPSNKVTEKGKDVELRCDPISGHTALYWYRQSLGQGLEFLIYFQGNSAPDKSGLPSDRFSAERTGGSVSTLTIQRTQQEDSAVYLCASSLPRTGSKNEQFFGPGTRLTVL.

The chain is built from TRBV2 and TRBJ2-7; 7 nucleotides align to TRBD1. The CDR3 covers 15 residues. J lost 0 bases, V lost 6 bases, and 8 bases had no gene match. Germline V gene sequence: CDR1 SNHLY, CDR2 FYNNEI. CDR3: CASRKDRWSSYEQYF. CDR3 coding DNA: TGTGCCAGCAGGAAGGACAGGTGGAGCTCCTACGAGCAGTACTTC.

This clone was recorded once. This rearrangement joins TRBV5-1 to TRBJ1-2; the D is unclear. The V end was cut by 5 bases, the J end by 5 bases, with 10 bases between. This CDR3 region has 12 residues. In germline, CDR1 is SGHRS, CDR2 YFSETQ. Here the CDR3 reads CASSTGLYGYTF. The CDR3 nucleotides are TGCGCCAGCAGTACCGGACTATATGGCTACACCTTC.

This rearrangement joins TRBV27 to TRBJ1-2; TRBD1 aligns across 9 bases. CDR3 length: 17 residues. Unmatched junction bases numbered 17, after V lost 7 bases and J lost 5 bases. Germline V gene lookup returns CDR1 MNHEY and CDR2 SMNVEV (reference sequence). For the CDR3, the DNA is TGTGCCAGCATCTACGGGACAGGGTATCCGGTTCGGTATGGCTACACCTTC. Its protein is CASIYGTGYPVRYGYTF.

The gene calls are TRBV7-2 and TRBJ2-5, with 11 bases matching TRBD2. CDR1 and CDR2 (germline): SGHTA, FQGNSA. Unmatched junction bases numbered 13, after V lost 5 bases and J lost 5 bases. The CDR3 is 17 amino acids. The CDR3 DNA is TGTGCCAGCAGCCCGAGATGGCTAGCGGGAGGTGGTGAGACCCAGTACTTC. It specifies CASSPRWLAGGGETQYF. Based on the CDR3 plus reference TRBV7-2 and TRBJ2-5, the full variable domain is GAGVSQSPSNKVTEKGKDVELRCDPISGHTALYWYRQSLGQGLEFLIYFQGNSAPDKSGLPSDRFSAERTGGSVSTLTIQRTQQEDSAVYLCASSPRWLAGGGETQYFGPGTRLLVL.

The chain combines TRBV10-2 with TRBJ2-5; a weak D match, TRBD2 (6 bases). Trimming took 6 bases from V and 4 from J, leaving 12 bases between them. The CDR3 runs to 13 residues. Germline-derived CDR1 and CDR2 are WSHSY and SAAADI. The CDR3 sequence is CASRHQAGETQYF. CDR3 in DNA: TGCGCCAGCAGGCATCAAGCGGGAGAGACCCAGTACTTC.

This chain connects TRBV19 to TRBJ1-5; D call uncertain. Between the trimmed V and J ends, which lost 3 bases and 4 bases, there was a span of 13 bases. The CDR3 is 15 amino acids. In germline, CDR1 is LNHDA, CDR2 SQIVND (reference sequence). In DNA, the CDR3 is TGTGCCAGTAGTATTCAGGTCGGGCGAAATCAGCCCCAGCATTTT. Protein product: CASSIQVGRNQPQHF.

The gene calls are TRBV11-2 and TRBJ2-7; TRBD2 matches at 8 bases. V shed 6 bases and J 6 bases; nucleotides not matched to a gene: 4. The CDR3 is 12 amino acids. Germline assignment: CDR1 SGHAT and CDR2 FQNNGV. The CDR3 coding sequence is TGTGCCAGCAGGGCACTAGCGGTCGAGCAGTACTTC. Translation gives CASRALAVEQYF.

The V call is TRBV11-2, the J call TRBJ2-1, with 10 positions matching TRBD2. Trimming removed 2 bases from V and 4 bases from J; junction bases left unmatched: 2. This CDR3 region has 15 residues. The germline gives CDR1 SGHAT, CDR2 FQNNGV. The CDR3 is CASSLQAGGYNEQFF. As DNA, the CDR3 is TGTGCCAGCAGCTTACAAGCGGGAGGGTACAATGAGCAGTTCTTC. Variable domain in full (rest from reference TRBV11-2 and TRBJ2-1): EAGVAQSPRYKIIEKRQSVAFWCNPISGHATLYWYQQILGQGPKLLIQFQNNGVVDDSQLPKDRFSAERLKGVDSTLKIQPAKLEDSAVYLCASSLQAGGYNEQFFGPGTRLTVL.

This chain links TRBV9 with TRBJ2-3, with 7 positions matching TRBD2. Trimming at V came to 0 bases and at J to 4 bases, leaving 5 bases not matched to a gene. The CDR3 spans 15 residues. Germline CDR1 is SGDLS and CDR2 is YYNGEE. CDR3 amino acids: CASSVAPGLSDTQYF. The CDR3 nucleotides are TGTGCCAGCAGCGTAGCTCCGGGACTATCAGATACGCAGTATTTT.

This chain joins TRBV29-1 and TRBJ2-3, with D possibly matching TRBD2 (5 bases). CDR3 length: 13 residues. Germline CDR1 SQVTM, CDR2 ANQGSEA. With 7 bases removed from V and 2 bases from J, the gap between germline ends came to 13 bases. CDR3 sequence (DNA): TGCAGCGCCCTCGCGGGCACCACAGATACGCAGTATTTT. Translating gives CSALAGTTDTQYF.

V gene TRBV5-5 combines with J gene TRBJ1-4; D possibly corresponds to TRBD1 (6 bases). CDR3 length: 15 amino acids. V lost 4 bases to trimming and J lost 5 bases, with 15 bases between them. Germline assignment: CDR1 SGHKS and CDR2 YYEKEE (reference sequence). CDR3 coding DNA: TGTGCCAGCAGCCGATCTCCCGGACAGAATGAAAAACTGTTTTTT. This translates into CASSRSPGQNEKLFF.

CDR3 protein: CASSPIYTNTEAFF. In DNA form, the CDR3 reads TGTGCCAGCTCACCAATATACACGAACACTGAAGCTTTCTTT. This chain connects TRBV18 to TRBJ1-1; no clear D gene. Germline CDR1 KGHSH, CDR2 LQKENI. The CDR3 extends over 14 amino acids. The V end lost 2 bases, the J end lost 1 base, and 8 bases lay between the germline ends.

The rearrangement uses TRBV7-9 and TRBJ1-4; the match to TRBD1 covers 9 bases. V shed 5 bases, J shed 0 bases, and the junction held 4 bases outside the gene matches. The CDR3 loop spans 16 amino acids. Germline V gives CDR1 SEHNR, CDR2 FQNEAQ (reference sequence). The chain's CDR3 is CASSRGQGATNEKLFF. The CDR3 DNA reads TGTGCCAGCAGCAGGGGACAGGGTGCAACTAATGAAAAACTGTTTTTT.

The CDR3: CAWSDRPRGYEQYF. The CDR3, as DNA: TGTGCCTGGAGCGACAGGCCCCGAGGGTACGAGCAGTACTTC. V and J are TRBV30 and TRBJ2-7, with D possibly matching TRBD1 (6 bases). The V end lost 3 bases, the J end lost 4 bases, and 16 bases lay between the germline ends. The CDR3 has 14 residues. Looked up from germline, CDR1 is GTSNPN and CDR2 is SVGIG (reference sequence). Supplemented by reference TRBV30 and TRBJ2-7, the full variable domain reads SQTIHQWPATLVQPVGSPLSLECTVEGTSNPNLYWYRQAAGRGLQLLFYSVGIGQISSEVPQNLSASRPQDRQFILSSKKLLLSDSGFYLCAWSDRPRGYEQYFGPGTRLTVT.

The chain joins TRBV11-2 to TRBJ2-7; 11 nucleotides align to TRBD2. This CDR3 contains 15 residues. Trimming removed 5 bases from V and 6 bases from J; junction bases left unmatched: 9. Germline loops: CDR1 SGHAT, CDR2 FQNNGV. As DNA, the CDR3 is TGTGCCAGCAGCGTATTACTAGCGGGAGCAACCGAGCAGTACTTC. Encoded protein: CASSVLLAGATEQYF.

This rearrangement joins TRBV25-1 to TRBJ2-3, with a possible D match to TRBD1 (5 bases). This CDR3 contains 16 residues. Trimming pared 1 base from V and 4 bases from J, leaving 15 bases between. In germline, CDR1 is MGHDK, CDR2 SYGVNS. CDR3 loop: CASSESGHTIPDTQYF. In DNA, the CDR3 is TGTGCCAGCAGTGAATCAGGACATACCATCCCAGATACGCAGTATTTT.

A remark on this clone: In the same sample, other DNA sequences code for this CDR3. The chain couples TRBV6-6 to TRBJ2-7, with D possibly matching TRBD2 (6 bases). CDR3 length: 14 residues. The V end was cut by 2 bases, the J end by 0 bases, with 8 bases between. Per germline, CDR1 MNHNY and CDR2 SVGAGI (reference sequence). The CDR3, as DNA: TGTGCCAGCAGTTACGTGACTAGCTCCTACGAGCAGTACTTC. It codes for CASSYVTSSYEQYF.

The genes are TRBV7-9 and TRBJ1-4, with D unresolved. Per germline, CDR1 SEHNR and CDR2 FQNEAQ (reference sequence). The V and J ends lost 5 bases and 0 bases respectively, with 10 bases between them. The CDR3 totals 15 residues. The CDR3 coding sequence is TGTGCCAGCAGCCACTCCGGGGCAACTAATGAAAAACTGTTTTTT. The encoded protein is CASSHSGATNEKLFF.

Only one count was recorded for this clone. This chain uses TRBV10-3 with TRBJ2-5; 12 bases are shared with TRBD1. Germline V lookup: CDR1 ENHRY, CDR2 SYGVKD. The V segment lost 2 bases and the J segment 5 bases; nucleotides outside the gene matches: 6. The CDR3 consists of 16 residues. CDR3 DNA sequence: TGTGCCATCAGTGAGGCCGGGACAGGGGGCTCGGAGACCCAGTACTTC. This encodes CAISEAGTGGSETQYF.

This clone has only one observation. V and J are TRBV2 and TRBJ2-7, with TRBD2 matching 7 bases. Trimming took 9 bases from V and 3 from J; bases not matched to a gene: 17. Germline V gene sequence: CDR1 SNHLY, CDR2 FYNNEI. CDR3 size: 16 residues. The CDR3 is CASGLEGSGRNYEQYF. CDR3 in DNA: TGTGCCAGTGGCCTCGAGGGTAGCGGGCGGAACTACGAGCAGTACTTC.

CDR3 in DNA: TGTGCCAGCAGCGGGGTAGCTACCGAGACCCAGTACTTC. This gives the protein CASSGVATETQYF. J is TRBJ2-5 and V is TRBV6-5; TRBD2 might be the D (5 bases). There are 13 residues in the CDR3. Germline-derived CDR1 and CDR2 are MNHEY and SVGAGI. V lost 6 bases to trimming and J lost 5 bases, with 13 bases between them.

This sequence joins TRBV6-1 and TRBJ2-5; TRBD2 agrees at 12 bases. The CDR3 loop spans 16 amino acids. Trimming removed 1 base from V and 4 bases from J; junction bases left unmatched: 4. Germline lookup yields CDR1 MNHNS and CDR2 SASEGT. The CDR3 DNA is TGTGCCAGCAGTGAAGGCCCGACTAGCGGGAGAGAGACCCAGTACTTC. It encodes CASSEGPTSGRETQYF.

This clone showed up just once. The rearrangement links TRBV11-3 to TRBJ2-1; 15 bases line up with TRBD2. V shed 2 bases, J shed 12 bases, and the junction held 5 bases outside the gene matches. Germline V gene data show CDR1 as SGHNT and CDR2 as YENEEA. This CDR3 has 15 amino acids. The CDR3 protein is CASSLPGLAGGRQFF. CDR3 DNA: TGTGCCAGCAGCTTACCGGGACTAGCGGGAGGACGGCAGTTCTTC.

Concerning this clone: The sample contains more than one DNA sequence encoding this CDR3. The genes are TRBV18 and TRBJ2-2; 11 nucleotides line up with TRBD2. Germline V gives CDR1 KGHSH, CDR2 LQKENI. This CDR3 has 16 amino acids. V lost 0 bases, J lost 5 bases, and 2 bases stayed unmatched. CDR3 sequence: CASSPPLAGGTGELFF. The CDR3 DNA reads TGTGCCAGCTCACCACCTCTAGCGGGAGGAACCGGGGAGCTGTTTTTT.

The J gene is TRBJ2-7, the V gene TRBV30; a possible D gene is TRBD1 (6 bases). There are 13 residues in the CDR3. Germline loops: CDR1 GTSNPN, CDR2 SVGIG (reference sequence). The V end was cut by 2 bases, the J end by 1 base, with 9 bases between. The CDR3 DNA follows: TGTGCCTGGAGTCCGGGACATTCCTACGAGCAGTACTTC. Translated, it gives CAWSPGHSYEQYF.

This sequence joins TRBV4-1 and TRBJ1-6; TRBD1 is a possible D gene (5 bases). V gave up 1 base and J gave up 9 bases, with 13 bases separating them. CDR3 length: 15 residues. Germline V gene sequence: CDR1 MGHRA, CDR2 YSYEKL. The CDR3 here is CASSQGGRELSPLHF. CDR3 DNA: TGCGCCAGCAGCCAAGGGGGCAGGGAACTTTCACCCCTCCACTTT.

The V gene is TRBV5-4, the J gene TRBJ1-1; 12 nucleotides align to TRBD1. The CDR3 has 17 amino acids. CDR1 and CDR2 from the germline V gene are SGHNT and YYREEE (reference sequence). The junction had 11 bases not matched to a gene; V was cut back by 5 bases and J by 3 bases. This chain's CDR3 is CASSTGQGAIKDTEAFF. DNA of the CDR3: TGTGCCAGCAGTACGGGACAGGGGGCAATTAAGGACACTGAAGCTTTCTTT.